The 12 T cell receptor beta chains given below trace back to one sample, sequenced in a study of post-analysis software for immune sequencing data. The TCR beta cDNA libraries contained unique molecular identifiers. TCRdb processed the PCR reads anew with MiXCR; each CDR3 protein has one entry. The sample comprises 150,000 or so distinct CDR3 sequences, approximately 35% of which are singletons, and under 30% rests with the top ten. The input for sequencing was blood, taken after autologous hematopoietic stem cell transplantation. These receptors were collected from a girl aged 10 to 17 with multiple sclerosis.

The CDR3 reads CASSQEEAGGPSGTQYF. CDR3 nucleotide sequence: TGTGCCAGCAGCCAAGAAGAAGCGGGAGGGCCGAGTGGGACCCAGTACTTC. The chain is built from TRBV4-2 and TRBJ2-7, with 10 bases fitting TRBD2. The J call could be wrong; TRBJ2-5 is a better fit for the DNA end. The germline V gene has CDR1 LGHNA and CDR2 YNFKEQ. The CDR3 is 17 residues long.

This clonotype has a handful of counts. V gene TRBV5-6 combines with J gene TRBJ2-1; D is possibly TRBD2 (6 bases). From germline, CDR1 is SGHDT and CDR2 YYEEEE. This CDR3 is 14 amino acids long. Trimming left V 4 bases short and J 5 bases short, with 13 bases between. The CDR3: CASSPGTPDNEQFF. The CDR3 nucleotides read TGTGCCAGCAGCCCCGGGACTCCAGACAATGAGCAGTTCTTC. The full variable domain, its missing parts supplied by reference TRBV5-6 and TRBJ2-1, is DAGVTQSPTHLIKTRGQQVTLRCSPKSGHDTVSWYQQALGQGPQFIFQYYEEEERQRGNFPDRFSGHQFPNYSSELNVNALLLGDSALYLCASSPGTPDNEQFFGPGTRLTVL.

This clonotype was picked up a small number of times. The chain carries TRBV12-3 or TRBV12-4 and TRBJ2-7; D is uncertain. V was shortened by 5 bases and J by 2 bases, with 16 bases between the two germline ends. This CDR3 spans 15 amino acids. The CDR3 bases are TGTGCCAGCAGTCCACGGGCTGGGCGAACCTACGAGCAGTACTTC. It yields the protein CASSPRAGRTYEQYF.

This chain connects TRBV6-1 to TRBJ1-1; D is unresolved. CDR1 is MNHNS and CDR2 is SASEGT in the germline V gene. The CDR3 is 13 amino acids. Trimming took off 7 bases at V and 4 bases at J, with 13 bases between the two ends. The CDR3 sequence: CASTSFRGTEAFF. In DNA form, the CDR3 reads TGTGCCAGCACCTCCTTTCGGGGCACTGAAGCTTTCTTT.

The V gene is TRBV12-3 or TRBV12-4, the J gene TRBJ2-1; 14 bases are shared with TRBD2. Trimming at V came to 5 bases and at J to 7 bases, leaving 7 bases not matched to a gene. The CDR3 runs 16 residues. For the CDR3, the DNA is TGTGCCAGCAGTGAAGGGGGACTAGCGGGAGAAAATGAGCAGTTCTTC. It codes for CASSEGGLAGENEQFF.

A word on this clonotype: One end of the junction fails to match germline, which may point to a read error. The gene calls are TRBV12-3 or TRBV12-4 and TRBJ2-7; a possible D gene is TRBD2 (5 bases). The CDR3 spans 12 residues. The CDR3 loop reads CARSLGGYEQYF. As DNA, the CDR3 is TGTGCCCGCAGTTTAGGAGGCTACGAGCAGTACTTC.

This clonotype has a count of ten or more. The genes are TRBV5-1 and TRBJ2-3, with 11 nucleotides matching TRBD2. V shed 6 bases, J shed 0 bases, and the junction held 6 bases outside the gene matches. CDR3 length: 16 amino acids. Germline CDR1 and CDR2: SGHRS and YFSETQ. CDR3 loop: CASIPGLAVSTDTQYF. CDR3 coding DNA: TGCGCCAGCATCCCGGGACTAGCGGTTAGCACAGATACGCAGTATTTT.

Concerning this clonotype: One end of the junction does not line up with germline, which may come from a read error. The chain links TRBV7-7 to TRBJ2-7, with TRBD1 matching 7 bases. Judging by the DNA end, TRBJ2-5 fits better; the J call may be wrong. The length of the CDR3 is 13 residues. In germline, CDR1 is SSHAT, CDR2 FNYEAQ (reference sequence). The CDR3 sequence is CASSSDRDETQYF. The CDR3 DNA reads TGTGCTAGCAGCTCCGACAGGGATGAGACCCAGTACTTC.

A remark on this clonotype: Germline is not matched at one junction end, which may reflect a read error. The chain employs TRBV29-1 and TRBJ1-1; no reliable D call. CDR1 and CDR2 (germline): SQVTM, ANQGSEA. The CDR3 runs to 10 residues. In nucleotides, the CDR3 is TGCAGCGTGAGGAACACTGAAACTTTCTTT. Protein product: CSVRNTETFF.

Here the CDR3 DNA reads TGTGCCAGCAGTTTACCGACTAGCGGGAGTAAGGGGGCTTACAATGAGCAGTTCTTC. Translation: CASSLPTSGSKGAYNEQFF. The chain employs TRBV12-3 or TRBV12-4 and TRBJ2-1; 12 nucleotides match TRBD2. V trimming: 2 bases; J trimming: 4 bases; junction bases outside the gene matches: 12. The CDR3 length is 19 residues.

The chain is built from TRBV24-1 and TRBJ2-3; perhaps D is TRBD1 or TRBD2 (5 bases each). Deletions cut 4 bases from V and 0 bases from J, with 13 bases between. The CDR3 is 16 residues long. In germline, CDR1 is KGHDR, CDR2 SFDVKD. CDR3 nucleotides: TGTGCCACCAGTGACCGGGGACCATTCAGCACAGATACGCAGTATTTT. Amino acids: CATSDRGPFSTDTQYF.

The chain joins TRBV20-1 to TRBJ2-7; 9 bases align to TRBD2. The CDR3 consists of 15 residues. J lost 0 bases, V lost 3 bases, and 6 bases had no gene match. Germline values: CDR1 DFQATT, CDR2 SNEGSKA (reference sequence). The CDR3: CSASSAGGHSYEQYF. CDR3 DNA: TGCAGTGCTAGCAGTGCGGGGGGGCACTCCTACGAGCAGTACTTC.